A selection of T cell receptor beta chains follows, all from one sample in a study of blood T cell repertoires in COVID-19. The method was immunoSEQ multiplex PCR; TCRdb's version includes in-frame clones alone and lacks a portion of them. The data hold roughly 250,000 clones, with around 89% observed a single time. Input material: peripheral blood. The source is a woman between 35 and 50 years old with acute or convalescent COVID-19. CDR3s include the opening cysteine and the closing phenylalanine or tryptophan. The order of the fields is D gene, clone size, V gene, J gene, CDR3 protein, CDR3 DNA. A D gene is named only where the DNA matches it firmly. Clone size is shown for a subset of rows, as once, few, many or a class of expanded clone.

>-|-|TRBV9|TRBJ2-5
CASTSLGGGQETQYF
TGTGCCAGCACCAGCCTAGGGGGGGGTCAAGAGACCCAGTACTTC
>-|-|TRBV3-1/TRBV3-2|TRBJ1-2
CASSQDSTYGYTF
TGTGCCAGCAGCCAAGATAGTACTTATGGCTACACCTTC
>-|-|TRBV12-3/TRBV12-4|TRBJ1-2
CASSFGFSYGYTF
TGTGCCAGCAGTTTTGGCTTTTCCTATGGCTACACCTTC
>TRBD1|once|TRBV10-3|TRBJ1-6
CAISEAGTENNSPLHF
TGTGCCATCAGTGAGGCAGGGACAGAGAATAATTCACCCCTCCACTTT
>TRBD1|-|TRBV19|TRBJ1-2
CASSRQGDYGYTF
TGTGCCAGTAGTAGACAGGGGGACTATGGCTACACCTTC
>TRBD1|-|TRBV6-6|TRBJ1-2
CASSYSRTGDYGYTF
TGTGCCAGCAGTTACTCGAGGACAGGAGACTATGGCTACACCTTC
>TRBD2|-|TRBV30|TRBJ2-1
CAWSLSGGAADEQFF
TGTGCCTGGAGTCTCAGCGGGGGGGCCGCAGATGAGCAGTTCTTC
>TRBD1|-|TRBV2|TRBJ1-6
CASSPPGTGSSPLHF
TGTGCCAGCAGTCCCCCCGGGACAGGGTCTTCACCCCTCCACTTT
>-|-|TRBV11-2|TRBJ1-1
CASSLDLVGGRTEAFF
TGTGCCAGCAGCTTAGATTTGGTGGGAGGAAGGACTGAAGCTTTCTTT
>-|-|TRBV7-2|TRBJ2-3
CASSLQTGTDTQYF
TGTGCCAGCAGCTTACAGACTGGCACAGATACGCAGTATTTT
>TRBD1|-|TRBV7-3|TRBJ2-3
CASSFLGQGASADTQYF
TGTGCCAGCAGCTTCCTGGGACAGGGGGCTTCAGCAGATACGCAGTATTTT
>TRBD1|-|TRBV7-8|TRBJ1-5
CASSDRDRSQPQHF
TGTGCCAGCAGCGACAGGGATCGTTCTCAGCCCCAGCATTTT
>-|-|TRBV5-1|TRBJ1-2
CASSYGQSLNYGYTF
TGCGCCAGCAGCTACGGACAGTCCCTTAACTATGGCTACACCTTC
>TRBD2|-|TRBV4-2|TRBJ2-5
CASSQETSAQETQYF
TGTGCCAGCAGCCAAGAGACTAGCGCTCAAGAGACCCAGTACTTC
>-|-|TRBV12-3/TRBV12-4|TRBJ2-1
CASRNTYNEQFF
TGTGCCAGCAGGAACACGTACAATGAGCAGTTCTTC
>-|-|TRBV11-3|TRBJ2-1
CASSLGTGHSYNEQFF
TGTGCCAGCAGCTTAGGAACAGGGCATTCCTACAATGAGCAGTTCTTC
>-|-|TRBV5-6|TRBJ2-3
CASRLYSTDTQYF
TGTGCCAGCAGACTTTACAGCACAGATACGCAGTATTTT
>-|-|TRBV28|TRBJ1-1
CASSLFAGNTEAFF
TGTGCCAGCAGTTTATTCGCAGGGAACACTGAAGCTTTCTTT
>-|-|TRBV12-5|TRBJ1-2
CASGLGTGRSNYGYTF
TGTGCTAGTGGTTTGGGTACAGGTCGGTCCAACTATGGCTACACCTTC
>TRBD1|-|TRBV18|TRBJ1-1
CASSPRQGANTINTEAFF
TGTGCCAGCTCACCTCGACAGGGGGCGAACACCATAAACACTGAAGCTTTCTTT
>TRBD1|once|TRBV18|TRBJ1-1
CASSRLQGENTEAFF
TGTGCCAGCTCACGTCTCCAGGGGGAGAACACTGAAGCTTTCTTT
>-|many|TRBV10-1|TRBJ1-1
CASSEGANTEAFF
TGCGCCAGCAGTGAGGGGGCTAACACTGAAGCTTTCTTT
>-|-|TRBV7-9|TRBJ1-2
CASSAQDGYYGYTF
TGTGCCAGCAGCGCCCAAGACGGGTACTATGGCTACACCTTC
>-|-|TRBV6-4|TRBJ1-5
CASSDTYSNQPQHF
TGTGCCAGCAGTGACACCTATAGCAATCAGCCCCAGCATTTT
>TRBD1|once|TRBV2|TRBJ1-6
CASSRRGQSSPLHF
TGTGCCAGCAGTCGCAGGGGGCAGAGTTCACCCCTCCACTTT
>-|-|TRBV11-3|TRBJ1-1
CASSRTGENTEAFF
TGTGCCAGCAGCCGGACGGGGGAGAACACTGAAGCTTTCTTT
>TRBD2|few|TRBV5-1|TRBJ2-5
CASSQRTSGGRETQYF
TGCGCCAGCAGCCAACGGACTAGCGGGGGGCGTGAGACCCAGTACTTC
>TRBD2|once|TRBV5-1|TRBJ2-2
CASSSLAGGNTGKLFF
TGCGCCAGCAGCTCTTTAGCGGGGGGGAACACCGGGAAGCTGTTTTTT
>-|few|TRBV5-6|TRBJ1-6
CASSLFLDSPLHF
TGTGCCAGCAGCTTGTTCCTTGATTCACCCCTCCACTTT
>-|-|TRBV12-3/TRBV12-4|TRBJ1-1
CASSWQVTEAFF
TGTGCCAGCAGTTGGCAGGTCACTGAAGCTTTCTTT
>-|-|TRBV3-1/TRBV3-2|TRBJ1-5
CASSQEPRRGQPQHF
TGTGCCAGCAGCCAAGAACCCCGGAGGGGTCAGCCCCAGCATTTT
>TRBD2|once|TRBV7-2|TRBJ2-5
CASSDSGAAWTQYF
TGTGCCAGCAGTGATAGCGGGGCCGCGTGGACCCAGTACTTC
>TRBD1|-|TRBV5-1|TRBJ1-1
CASSLQGAYAFF
TGCGCCAGCAGCTTGCAGGGGGCTTACGCTTTCTTT
>-|-|TRBV7-9|TRBJ2-1
CASSLGAGRSYNEQFF
TGTGCCAGCAGCTTGGGAGCGGGCCGCTCCTACAATGAGCAGTTCTTC
>-|-|TRBV11-2|TRBJ1-3
CASSLFGGRSGNTIYF
TGTGCCAGCAGCTTATTCGGGGGGCGCTCTGGAAACACCATATATTTT
>TRBD1|-|TRBV9|TRBJ2-3
CASSVGLPGQGTDTQYF
TGTGCCAGCAGCGTAGGACTACCGGGACAGGGCACAGATACGCAGTATTTT
>-|-|TRBV3-1/TRBV3-2|TRBJ1-4
CASSQEGRELFF
TGTGCCAGCAGCCAAGAGGGGAGGGAACTGTTTTTT
>-|once|TRBV7-3|TRBJ1-3
CASSAGGRADTIYF
TGTGCCAGCAGCGCGGGAGGGCGGGCGGACACCATATATTTT
>TRBD1|-|TRBV9|TRBJ2-1
CASSVSRTGAYNEQFF
TGTGCCAGCAGCGTAAGTAGGACAGGGGCCTACAATGAGCAGTTCTTC
>TRBD1|-|TRBV6-5|TRBJ1-4
CASSRGQGGKLFF
TGTGCCAGCAGCCGGGGACAGGGAGGAAAACTGTTTTTT
>TRBD1|-|TRBV4-1|TRBJ1-2
CASSQDWDRRGYTF
TGCGCCAGCAGCCAAGATTGGGACAGGCGGGGCTACACCTTC
>-|-|TRBV19|TRBJ2-6
CASSIGNEGAGANVLTF
TGTGCCAGTAGTATAGGAAATGAGGGCGCCGGGGCCAACGTCCTGACTTTC
>TRBD1|once|TRBV6-6|TRBJ2-6
CASSRRLGQQSSGANVLTF
TGTGCCAGCAGCCGAAGGCTGGGACAGCAGAGCTCTGGGGCCAACGTCCTGACTTTC
>-|-|TRBV7-3|TRBJ1-2
CASSLKGLHYGYTF
TGTGCCAGCAGCTTAAAGGGACTGCACTATGGCTACACCTTC
>-|-|TRBV2|TRBJ1-2
CASNTPGQGYGYTF
TGTGCCAGCAATACGCCGGGTCAAGGCTATGGCTACACCTTC
>TRBD1|once|TRBV14|TRBJ1-1
CASSQARGPRTEAFF
TGTGCCAGCAGCCAGGCAAGGGGGCCGAGGACTGAAGCTTTCTTT
>TRBD1|-|TRBV7-9|TRBJ2-3
CASSLAETGYDTQYF
TGTGCCAGCAGCTTAGCGGAGACAGGGTATGATACGCAGTATTTT
>-|-|TRBV4-1|TRBJ1-3
CASSRNRDSGNTIYF
TGCGCCAGCAGCCGCAACAGGGATTCTGGAAACACCATATATTTT
>-|-|TRBV30|TRBJ1-4
CAWSVLGPLGEKLFF
TGTGCCTGGAGTGTACTAGGCCCTCTGGGGGAAAAACTGTTTTTT
>TRBD2|-|TRBV6-5|TRBJ2-1
CASSLVAGGYNEQFF
TGTGCCAGCAGTCTGGTAGCGGGGGGCTACAATGAGCAGTTCTTC
>-|once|TRBV2|TRBJ1-6
CASSDGEVWRDSPLHF
TGTGCCAGCAGTGATGGGGAGGTCTGGCGAGATTCACCCCTCCACTTT
>-|-|TRBV14|TRBJ2-5
CASSSPAGWRTETQYF
TGTGCCAGCAGCTCCCCTGCGGGCTGGAGAACAGAGACCCAGTACTTC
>TRBD1|-|TRBV11-1|TRBJ1-1
CASSYAGTGSGTEAFF
TGTGCCAGCAGCTACGCCGGGACAGGGTCGGGAACTGAAGCTTTCTTT
>TRBD1|-|TRBV6-1|TRBJ2-2
CASSEFLGQGGAGELFF
TGTGCCAGCAGTGAATTTCTGGGACAGGGGGGCGCCGGGGAGCTGTTTTTT
>TRBD1|once|TRBV6-5|TRBJ1-1
CASSYPDRGMTEAFF
TGTGCCAGCAGTTACCCCGACAGGGGTATGACTGAAGCTTTCTTT
>-|-|TRBV6-5|TRBJ2-5
CASTETGWETQYF
TGTGCCAGCACCGAAACAGGGTGGGAGACCCAGTACTTC